This T cell receptor beta chain comes out of a study of blood T cell repertoires in COVID-19. Study information: Sample material is recorded as cDNA or gDNA derived from T cells, B-cell-depleted T cells, or PBMCs.

CDR1 is ENHRY and CDR2 is SYGVKD in the germline V gene. The length of the CDR3 is 16 residues. The V end was cut by 0 bases, the J end by 7 bases, with 16 bases between. Only in-frame clones appear in the TCRdb table, and some are missing; sequencing was by immunoSEQ multiplex PCR. The repertoire holds approximately 170,000 clones, roughly four fifths seen once, with approximately 10% in the top ten. Sequencing was done on a sample of peripheral blood. This chain connects TRBV10-3 to TRBJ1-5, with unresolved D. This receptor was taken from a human donor in a cohort sampled during active COVID-19. CDR3 DNA sequence: TGTGCCATCAGTGAGTCGAATCTCGAGGTTTTCCAGCCCCAGCATTTT. Translating gives CAISESNLEVFQPQHF.